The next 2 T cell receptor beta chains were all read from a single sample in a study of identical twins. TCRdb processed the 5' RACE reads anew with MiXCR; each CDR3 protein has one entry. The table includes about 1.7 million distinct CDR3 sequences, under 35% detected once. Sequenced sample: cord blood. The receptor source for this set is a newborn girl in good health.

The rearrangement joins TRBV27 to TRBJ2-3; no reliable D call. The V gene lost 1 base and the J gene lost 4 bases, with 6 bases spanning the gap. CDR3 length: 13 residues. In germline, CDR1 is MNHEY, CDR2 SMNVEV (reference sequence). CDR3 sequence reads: CASSLWPADTQYF. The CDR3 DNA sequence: TGTGCCAGCAGTTTATGGCCAGCAGATACGCAGTATTTT.

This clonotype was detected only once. Here the CDR3 DNA reads TGTGCCAGCAGCCAAGTGGCGACTAGAGGCACTTCTAGCACAGATACGCAGTATTTT. Protein: CASSQVATRGTSSTDTQYF. The chain joins TRBV4-2 to TRBJ2-3; perhaps TRBD2 as D (6 bases). V was shortened by 1 base and J by 0 bases, with 20 bases between the two germline ends. CDR1 and CDR2 (germline): LGHNA, YNFKEQ. This CDR3 spans 19 amino acids.